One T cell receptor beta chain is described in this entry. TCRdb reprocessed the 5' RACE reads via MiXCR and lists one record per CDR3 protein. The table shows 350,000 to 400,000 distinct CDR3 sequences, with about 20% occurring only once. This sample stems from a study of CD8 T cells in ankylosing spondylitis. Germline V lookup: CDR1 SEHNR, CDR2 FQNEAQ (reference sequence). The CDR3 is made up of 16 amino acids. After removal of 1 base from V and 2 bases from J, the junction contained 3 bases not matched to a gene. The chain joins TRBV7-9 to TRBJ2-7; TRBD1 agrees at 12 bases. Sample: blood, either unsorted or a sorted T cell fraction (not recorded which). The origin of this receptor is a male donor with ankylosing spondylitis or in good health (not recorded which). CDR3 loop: CASSLVGQGAPYEQYF. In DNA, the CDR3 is TGTGCCAGCAGCTTAGTGGGACAGGGGGCCCCCTACGAGCAGTACTTC.